This TCR beta chain was recorded in a study of shared clonotypes between healthy human individuals. Libraries were prepared by immunoSEQ multiplex PCR; TCRdb keeps only in-frame clonotypes and omits some of them. Among some 900,000 clones listed, approximately 76% were seen once. Sequenced sample: memory CD4+ T cells sorted from blood. Subset described: CD45RA-negative fraction. This receptor was identified in a man aged 18-30 years in good health.

The CDR3 is CASSLQGGRTEAFF. CDR3 nucleotides: TGTGCCAGCAGTCTACAGGGGGGGAGAACTGAAGCTTTCTTT. The gene calls are TRBV6-6 and TRBJ1-1; 8 bases are shared with TRBD1. Germline V lookup: CDR1 MNHNY, CDR2 SVGAGI (reference sequence). The ends lost 5 bases at V and 5 bases at J; junction bases unmatched: 7. CDR3 length: 14 amino acids.